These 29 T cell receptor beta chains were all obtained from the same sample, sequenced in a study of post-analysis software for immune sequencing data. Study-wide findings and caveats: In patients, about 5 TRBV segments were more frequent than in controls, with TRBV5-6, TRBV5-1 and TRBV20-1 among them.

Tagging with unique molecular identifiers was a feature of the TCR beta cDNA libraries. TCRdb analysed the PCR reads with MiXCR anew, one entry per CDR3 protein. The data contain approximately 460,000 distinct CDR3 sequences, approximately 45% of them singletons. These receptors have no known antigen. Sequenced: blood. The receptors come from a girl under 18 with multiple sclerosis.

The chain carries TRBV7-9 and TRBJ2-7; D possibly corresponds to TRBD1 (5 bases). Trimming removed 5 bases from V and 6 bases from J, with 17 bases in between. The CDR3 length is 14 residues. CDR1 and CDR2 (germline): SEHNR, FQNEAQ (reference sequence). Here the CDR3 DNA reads TGTGCCAGCAGCCAAGATGAATCCAGGGCCGAGCAGTACTTC. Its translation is CASSQDESRAEQYF.

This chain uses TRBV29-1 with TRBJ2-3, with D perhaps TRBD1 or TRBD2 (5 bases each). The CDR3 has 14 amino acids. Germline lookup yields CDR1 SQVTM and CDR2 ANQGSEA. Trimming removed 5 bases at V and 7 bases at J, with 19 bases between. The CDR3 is CSVPQSLGRYTQYF. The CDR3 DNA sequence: TGCAGCGTTCCACAGAGCTTGGGACGGTATACGCAGTATTTT.

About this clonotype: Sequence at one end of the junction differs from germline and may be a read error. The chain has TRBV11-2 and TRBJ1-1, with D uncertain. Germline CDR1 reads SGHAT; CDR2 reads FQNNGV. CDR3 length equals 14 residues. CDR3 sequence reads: CASTLSAMNTEAFF. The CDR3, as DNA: TGTGCCAGCACCTTATCAGCAATGAACACTGAAGCTTTCTTT.

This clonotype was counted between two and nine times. The chain's CDR3 is CASSQGDSLNYGYTF. CDR3 sequence (DNA): TGTGCCAGCAGCCAAGGGGACAGTTTGAACTATGGCTACACCTTC. This chain links TRBV3-1 with TRBJ1-2, with TRBD1 identical over 7 bases. This CDR3 comprises 15 residues. The ends lost 1 base at V and 2 bases at J; junction bases unmatched: 4. Germline V lookup: CDR1 LGHDT, CDR2 YNNKEL (reference sequence).

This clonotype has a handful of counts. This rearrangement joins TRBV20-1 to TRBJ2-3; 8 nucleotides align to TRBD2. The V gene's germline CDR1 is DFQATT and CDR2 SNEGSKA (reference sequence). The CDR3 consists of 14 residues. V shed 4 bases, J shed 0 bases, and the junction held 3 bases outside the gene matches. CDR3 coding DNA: TGCAGTGCTAAACTAGCGGCTAGCACAGATACGCAGTATTTT. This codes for CSAKLAASTDTQYF.

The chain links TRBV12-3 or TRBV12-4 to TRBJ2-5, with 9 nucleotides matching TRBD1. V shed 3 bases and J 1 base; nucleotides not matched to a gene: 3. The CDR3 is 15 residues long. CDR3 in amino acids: CASSFGDRAQETQYF. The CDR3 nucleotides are TGTGCCAGCAGTTTTGGGGACAGGGCCCAAGAGACCCAGTACTTC.

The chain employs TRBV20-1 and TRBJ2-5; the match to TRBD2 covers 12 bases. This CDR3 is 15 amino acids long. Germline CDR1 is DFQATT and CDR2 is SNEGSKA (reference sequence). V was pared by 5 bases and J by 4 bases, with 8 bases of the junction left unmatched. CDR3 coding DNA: TGCAGTGCTCCGACTAGCGGGAGCGGTGGAGAGACCCAGTACTTC. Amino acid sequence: CSAPTSGSGGETQYF.

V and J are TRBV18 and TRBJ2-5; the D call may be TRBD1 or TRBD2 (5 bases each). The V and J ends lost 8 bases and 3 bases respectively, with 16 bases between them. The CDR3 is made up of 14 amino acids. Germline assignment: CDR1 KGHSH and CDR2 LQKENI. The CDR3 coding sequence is TGTGCCAGCATTTCCGGGACGCATAAAGAGACCCAGTACTTC. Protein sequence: CASISGTHKETQYF.

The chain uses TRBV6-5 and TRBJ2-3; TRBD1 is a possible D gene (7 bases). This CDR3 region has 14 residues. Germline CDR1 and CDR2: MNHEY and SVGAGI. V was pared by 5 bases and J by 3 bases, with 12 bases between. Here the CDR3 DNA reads TGTGCCAGCAGTCAGGGGGGAGGTACAGATACGCAGTATTTT. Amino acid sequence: CASSQGGGTDTQYF.

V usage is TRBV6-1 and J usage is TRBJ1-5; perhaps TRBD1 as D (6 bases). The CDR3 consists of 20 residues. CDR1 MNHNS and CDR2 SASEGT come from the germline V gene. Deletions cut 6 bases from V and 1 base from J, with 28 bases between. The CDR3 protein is CASSFTSGGRGIRSNQPQHF. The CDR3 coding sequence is TGTGCCAGCAGCTTTACCTCTGGGGGCAGGGGAATTCGGAGCAATCAGCCCCAGCATTTT.

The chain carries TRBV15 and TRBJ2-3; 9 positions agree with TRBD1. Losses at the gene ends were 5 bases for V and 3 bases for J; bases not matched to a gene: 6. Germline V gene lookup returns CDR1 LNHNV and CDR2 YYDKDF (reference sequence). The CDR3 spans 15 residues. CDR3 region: CATSRRDRETDTQYF. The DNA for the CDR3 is TGTGCCACCAGCCGCCGGGACAGGGAGACAGATACGCAGTATTTT.

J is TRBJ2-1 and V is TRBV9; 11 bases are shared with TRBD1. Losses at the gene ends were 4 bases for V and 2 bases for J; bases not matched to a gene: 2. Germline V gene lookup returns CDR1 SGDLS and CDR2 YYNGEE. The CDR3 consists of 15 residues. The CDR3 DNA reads TGTGCCAGCAGCAAGGGACAGGGGGCCTACAATGAGCAGTTCTTC. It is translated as CASSKGQGAYNEQFF.

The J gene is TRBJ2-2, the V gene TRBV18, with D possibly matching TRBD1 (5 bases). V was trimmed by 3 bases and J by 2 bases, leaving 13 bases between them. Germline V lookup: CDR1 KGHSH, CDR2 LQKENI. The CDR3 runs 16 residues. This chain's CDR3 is CASSPAAGRNTGELFF. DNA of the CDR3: TGTGCCAGCTCACCTGCGGCAGGGCGAAACACCGGGGAGCTGTTTTTT.

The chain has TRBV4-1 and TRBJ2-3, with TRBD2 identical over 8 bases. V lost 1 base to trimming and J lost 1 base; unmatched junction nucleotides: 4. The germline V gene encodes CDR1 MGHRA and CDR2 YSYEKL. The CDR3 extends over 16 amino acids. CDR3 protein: CASSQVVLAGTDTQYF. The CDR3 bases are TGCGCCAGCAGCCAAGTAGTACTAGCGGGCACAGATACGCAGTATTTT.

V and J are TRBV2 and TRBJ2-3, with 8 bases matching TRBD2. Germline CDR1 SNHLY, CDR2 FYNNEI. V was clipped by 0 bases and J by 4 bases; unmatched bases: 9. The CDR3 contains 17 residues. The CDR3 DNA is TGTGCCAGCAGTGAAGCAAGCGGGAGTAGAGTCCCAGATACGCAGTATTTT. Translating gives CASSEASGSRVPDTQYF.

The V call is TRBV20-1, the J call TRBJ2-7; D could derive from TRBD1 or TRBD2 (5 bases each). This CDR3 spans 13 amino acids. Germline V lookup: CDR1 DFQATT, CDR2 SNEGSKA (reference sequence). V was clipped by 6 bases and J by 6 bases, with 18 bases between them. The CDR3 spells CSAVLGVVSEQYF. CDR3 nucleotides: TGCAGTGCCGTACTAGGGGTAGTCTCCGAGCAGTACTTC.

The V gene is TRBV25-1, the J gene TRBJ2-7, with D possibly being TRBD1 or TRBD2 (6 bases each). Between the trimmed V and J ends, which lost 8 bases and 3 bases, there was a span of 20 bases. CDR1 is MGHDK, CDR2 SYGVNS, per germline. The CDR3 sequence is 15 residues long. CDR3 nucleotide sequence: TGTGCCAGCGGAGTCTGGGGGGCTGGGAACTACGAGCAGTACTTC. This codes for CASGVWGAGNYEQYF.

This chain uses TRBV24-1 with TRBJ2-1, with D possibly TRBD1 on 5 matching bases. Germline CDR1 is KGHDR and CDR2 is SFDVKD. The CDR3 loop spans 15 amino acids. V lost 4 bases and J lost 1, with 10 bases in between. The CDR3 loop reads CATSEGATSYNEQFF. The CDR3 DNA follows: TGTGCCACCAGTGAAGGGGCTACGTCCTACAATGAGCAGTTCTTC.

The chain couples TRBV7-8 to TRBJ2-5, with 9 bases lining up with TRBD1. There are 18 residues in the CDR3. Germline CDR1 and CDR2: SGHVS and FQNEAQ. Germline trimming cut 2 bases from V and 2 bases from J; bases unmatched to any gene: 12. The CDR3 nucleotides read TGTGCCAGCAGCTTAACCGGGCCGGGACAGGGACCTCAAGAGACCCAGTACTTC. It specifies CASSLTGPGQGPQETQYF.

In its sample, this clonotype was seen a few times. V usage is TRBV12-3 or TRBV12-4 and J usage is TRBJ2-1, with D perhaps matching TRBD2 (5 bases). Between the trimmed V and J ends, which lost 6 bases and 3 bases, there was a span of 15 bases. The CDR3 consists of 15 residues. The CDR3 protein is CASRNEDLVYNEQFF. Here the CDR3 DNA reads TGTGCCAGCAGGAATGAGGACTTAGTCTACAATGAGCAGTTCTTC.

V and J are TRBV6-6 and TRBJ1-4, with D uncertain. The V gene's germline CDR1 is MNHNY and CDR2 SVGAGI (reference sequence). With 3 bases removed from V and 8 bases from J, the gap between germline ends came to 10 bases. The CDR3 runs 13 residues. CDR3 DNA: TGTGCCAGCAGTTATTTTGGGAAAGAAAAACTGTTTTTT. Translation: CASSYFGKEKLFF.

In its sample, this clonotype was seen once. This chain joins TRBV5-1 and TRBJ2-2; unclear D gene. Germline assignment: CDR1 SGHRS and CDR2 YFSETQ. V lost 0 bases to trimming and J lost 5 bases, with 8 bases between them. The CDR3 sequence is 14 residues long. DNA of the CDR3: TGCGCCAGCAGCTTGGCTATATGGACCGGGGAGCTGTTTTTT. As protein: CASSLAIWTGELFF.

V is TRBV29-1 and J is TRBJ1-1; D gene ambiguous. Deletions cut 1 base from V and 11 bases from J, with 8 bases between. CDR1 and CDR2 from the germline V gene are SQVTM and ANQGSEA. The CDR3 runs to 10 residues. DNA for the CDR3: TGCAGCGTTGAAGCCGTGATTGCTTTCTTT. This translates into CSVEAVIAFF.

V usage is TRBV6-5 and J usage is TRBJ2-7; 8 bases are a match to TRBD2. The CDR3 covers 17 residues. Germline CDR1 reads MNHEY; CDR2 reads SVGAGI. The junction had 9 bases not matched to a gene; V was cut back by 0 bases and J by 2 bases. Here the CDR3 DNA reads TGTGCCAGCAGTTACTCGAGGTCTAGCGGGCCGACCTACGAGCAGTACTTC. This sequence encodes CASSYSRSSGPTYEQYF.

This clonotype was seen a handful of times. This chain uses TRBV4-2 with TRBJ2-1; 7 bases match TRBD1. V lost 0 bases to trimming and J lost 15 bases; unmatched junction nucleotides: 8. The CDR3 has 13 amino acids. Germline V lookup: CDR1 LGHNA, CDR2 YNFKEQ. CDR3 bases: TGTGCCAGCAGCCAAGATCTAACAGGGGCGCCGTTCTTC. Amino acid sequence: CASSQDLTGAPFF.

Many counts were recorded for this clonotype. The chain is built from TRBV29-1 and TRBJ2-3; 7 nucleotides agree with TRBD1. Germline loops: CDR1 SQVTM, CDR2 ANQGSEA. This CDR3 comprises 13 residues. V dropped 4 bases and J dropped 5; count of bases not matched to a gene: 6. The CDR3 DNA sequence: TGCAGCGTTGTAGGGACAGAAAGAGATACGCAGTATTTT. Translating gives CSVVGTERDTQYF.

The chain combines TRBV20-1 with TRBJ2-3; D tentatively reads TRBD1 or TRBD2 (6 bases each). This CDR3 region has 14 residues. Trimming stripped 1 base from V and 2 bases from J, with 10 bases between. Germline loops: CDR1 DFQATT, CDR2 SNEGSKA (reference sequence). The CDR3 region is CSARGGAYTDTQYF. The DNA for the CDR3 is TGCAGTGCTAGAGGGGGGGCCTACACAGATACGCAGTATTTT.

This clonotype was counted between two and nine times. CDR3 region: CASSVTSSYNEQFF. CDR3 DNA sequence: TGCGCCAGCAGCGTAACGAGCTCCTACAATGAGCAGTTCTTC. The chain has TRBV5-1 and TRBJ2-1; D gene uncertain. Germline CDR1 SGHRS, CDR2 YFSETQ. V gave up 4 bases and J gave up 0 bases, with 8 bases separating them. The CDR3 is 14 residues long. Full variable domain (rest looked up from reference TRBV5-1 and TRBJ2-1): KAGVTQTPRYLIKTRGQQVTLSCSPISGHRSVSWYQQTPGQGLQFLFEYFSETQRNKGNFPGRFSGRQFSNSRSEMNVSTLELGDSALYLCASSVTSSYNEQFFGPGTRLTVL.

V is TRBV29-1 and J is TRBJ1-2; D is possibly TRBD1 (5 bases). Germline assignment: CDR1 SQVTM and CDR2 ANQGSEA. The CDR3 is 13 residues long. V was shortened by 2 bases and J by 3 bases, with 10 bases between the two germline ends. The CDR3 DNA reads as TGCAGCGTTGAAAGGGGACGCTACTATGGCTACACCTTC. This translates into CSVERGRYYGYTF.